This T cell receptor beta chain was profiled in a study of blood T cell repertoires in COVID-19. The overall study: Acute-phase and convalescent COVID-19 samples originated in the United States, Italy and Spain.

CDR1 is KGHSH and CDR2 is LQKENI in the germline V gene. Trimming shortened V by 1 base and J by 6 bases, and 13 bases separated the two germline ends. The CDR3 runs to 15 residues. Measured with immunoSEQ multiplex PCR; TCRdb has only the in-frame clones, and not every one. The sample consists of 330,000 or so clones, roughly 90% of them appearing once. The sample comprised PBMCs or T cells enriched from blood (not recorded which). J is TRBJ1-5 and V is TRBV18, with D unresolved. This receptor was taken from a woman between 25 and 40 years old who had been exposed to COVID-19. CDR3 protein: CASSPQEISAQPQHF. The DNA of the CDR3 is TGTGCCAGCTCACCACAGGAGATATCGGCTCAGCCCCAGCATTTT.